Reported below is one T cell receptor (beta chain). It lacks a known antigen. Base-call qualities are not available, and no considerably larger clone is one nucleotide away. These data are taken from a study of T cell responses to AZD1222 COVID-19 vaccine (dated by TCRdb to the early 2020s). In terms of the full investigation: TCR sequencing covered roughly 230 trial participants: 207 given two doses of AZD1222 and 26 given two doses of MenACWY control vaccine. Trial participants were enrolled by age into 18-55, 56-69 and 70-plus year subgroups, with roughly 150, 30 and 60 TCR-sequenced participants respectively.

V was cut back by 7 bases and J by 8 bases, leaving a gap of 11 bases between them. The cysteine opens and the phenylalanine closes a CDR3 of 11 amino acids. The retained sequence is limited to the CDR3, 33 bases, with the frame set at the first base. The sample's time point label is to be understood as: about 28 days (+/-7) after the second vaccine dose. AZD1222 recipients given second doses at about 4 weeks or at about 12 weeks were pooled, since spike-specific TCR depth and breadth were not found to differ between the two schedules. The vaccinee samples were drawn from two UK trials, COV001 and COV002, one of which was a single-blind randomized controlled phase 2/3 trial testing AZD1222 (ChAdOx1 nCoV-19) in healthy adults. For TCRbeta chain sequencing, PBMC samples were collected from trial participants at day 0 and at day 28 after the second dose. Results the study describes overall, beyond this receptor: Conclusions about previously exposed vaccinees were limited because only a handful of AZD1222 recipients were SARS-CoV-2 seropositive at baseline. After two AZD1222 doses, both the breadth and the depth of spike-specific TCRs were significantly higher than at day 0 and than in MenACWY recipients. Participants were mostly white British and included more females than males, and it was suggested by the authors that clonal diversity may have been underestimated. Nearly half of unique spike-specific TCRs reportedly recognized epitopes outside regions mutated in the B.1.351 and B.1.1.7 variants. The 56-69-year group was small, and its depth increase did not reach significance, likely because of low power. The whole spike protein was spanned by vaccine-associated CD4 TCRs, and dominant responses were seen in regions 160-218 and 743-854. Because no day 14 peak-response samples were available, the repertoires could be characterized only after the peak T cell response.

The CDR3 regions of human TCRbeta chains were analyzed by immunosequencing. Processing in the source paper ran as follows. Repertoire TCRs were matched against a reference library of SARS-CoV-2-specific TCRs generated with the MIRA antigen-specificity platform. Breadth was defined as the fraction of unique TCRs that were SARS-CoV-2-associated, and depth was defined as the fraction of total T cells that were SARS-CoV-2-associated. Using the MIRA data, each spike-specific TCR was assigned both to the spike region to which the TCR was reactive and to a CD4 or CD8 class. Log10-transformed breadth and depth values were compared by one-way ANOVA with Sidak's multiple comparisons tests. TCRdb took over this immuneACCESS table, retaining in-frame rearrangements with V and J assigned. Such tables are incomplete; in checked studies, under half of the missing clones stem from an unresolved V gene, and the remainder is unexplained. V, J and clone size are taken as reported in that table, and D and trimming were inferred from the DNA itself. This sample is represented by approximately 300,000 clones; around 93% of them were singletons. 0.55% of the sample is held by the ten biggest clonotypes.

Sequences were derived from peripheral blood, sampled 28 days after the second AZD1222 dose. The chain employs TRBV12-3 or TRBV12-4 and TRBJ1-1; the D gene identity is not certain. This clonotype was sampled from an adult who received the AZD1222 COVID-19 vaccine. DNA sequence: TGTGCCAGCATCAAGACCCAAGAAGCTTTCTTT. This sequence encodes CASIKTQEAFF.